This TCR beta chain was profiled in a study of T cell responses to AZD1222 COVID-19 vaccine. Notes on the study in general: Baseline serology detected seropositivity in only a handful of AZD1222 recipients. Clonal diversity may have been underestimated in mostly white British donors. Spike-specific TCR breadth and depth rose after two AZD1222 doses. The reported proportion of spike-specific TCRs targeting unmutated variant regions was nearly half.

The CDR3 sequence is 17 residues long. Looked up from germline, CDR1 is KGHSH and CDR2 is LQKENI. V was pared by 5 bases and J by 4 bases, with 23 bases between. The protocol was immunoSEQ multiplex PCR, while the TCRdb copy is restricted to in-frame clones and leaves out a portion. The table lists approximately 74,000 clones, over 80% of them singletons. A note on this clone: The antigen is undetermined.

This TCR derives from an adult who received the AZD1222 COVID-19 vaccine. This sample comprised peripheral blood, obtained 28 days after the second AZD1222 dose. This chain uses TRBV18 with TRBJ2-5, with TRBD2 as a possible D gene (6 bases). CDR3 loop: CASSKDPPGGLLETQYF. The CDR3 DNA sequence: TGTGCCAGCTCAAAAGACCCGCCAGGAGGGTTGTTAGAGACCCAGTACTTC.